This T cell receptor beta chain was sequenced in a study of T cell responses to AZD1222 COVID-19 vaccine. General study points: Seropositive status at baseline applied to only six AZD1222 recipients. Across spike, vaccine-associated CD4 TCRs were found, dominant at 160-218 and 743-854.

V gave up 6 bases and J gave up 1 base, with 12 bases separating them. This CDR3 is built from 15 residues. Germline V gene sequence: CDR1 LNHDA, CDR2 SQIVND (reference sequence). TCRdb's copy holds only in-frame clones and misses some; the assay was immunoSEQ multiplex PCR. The profile shows about 120,000 clones, around 85% of them singletons. Note on this clone: Antigen: not known.

The V gene is TRBV19, the J gene TRBJ2-2; possibly TRBD1 or TRBD2 for D (5 bases each). The TCR comes from an adult in good health. The sample was peripheral blood, taken on day 0 of AZD1222 vaccination. The CDR3 coding sequence is TGTGCCAGTAGCGCCGGGACGGTGAACACCGGGGAGCTGTTTTTT. It specifies CASSAGTVNTGELFF.